The rows below give T cell receptor beta chains drawn from one sample of a study of OX40 agonist ivuxolimab in advanced cancers. The data were produced by immunoSEQ multiplex PCR, yet TCRdb's version contains in-frame clones alone and is incomplete. The sample lists approximately 90,000 clones; more than 85% were seen once. The source material was CD4+ or CD8+ T cells sorted from blood, sampled in a trial of the OX40 agonist ivuxolimab. All receptors come from an adult with an advanced solid tumor such as melanoma, head and neck, liver or kidney cancer. Both conserved end residues are trimmed from each CDR3. A D gene is named only where the DNA matches it firmly.

J gene: TRBJ2-5; V gene: TRBV7-3; D gene: TRBD2; CDR3 protein: ASSLGLAGQETQY
J gene: TRBJ2-5; V gene: TRBV11-2; D gene: TRBD2; CDR3 protein: ASSLGASGRTQY
J gene: TRBJ1-3; V gene: TRBV5-6; D gene: -; CDR3 protein: ASSLTGSSGNTIY
J gene: TRBJ1-1; V gene: TRBV7-8; D gene: -; CDR3 protein: ASSLANGNTEAF
J gene: TRBJ2-3; V gene: TRBV6-5; D gene: -; CDR3 protein: ASRSRYSTDTQY
J gene: TRBJ2-1; V gene: TRBV10-3; D gene: -; CDR3 protein: AISEGTPGEQF
J gene: TRBJ2-3; V gene: TRBV28; D gene: -; CDR3 protein: ASSTPGAPDTQY
J gene: TRBJ2-5; V gene: TRBV5-6; D gene: -; CDR3 protein: ASSLGAGETQY
J gene: -; V gene: TRBV5-6; D gene: TRBD2; CDR3 protein: ASSSAGTVVGYEQY
J gene: TRBJ2-4; V gene: TRBV10-3; D gene: TRBD2; CDR3 protein: AISQTSGVVAKNIQY
J gene: TRBJ1-2; V gene: TRBV11-2; D gene: -; CDR3 protein: ASSSLLGSYGYT
J gene: TRBJ1-3; V gene: TRBV15; D gene: -; CDR3 protein: ATSVSYGNTIY
J gene: TRBJ1-1; V gene: TRBV5-6; D gene: -; CDR3 protein: ASSLMALGAF
J gene: TRBJ1-3; V gene: TRBV28; D gene: TRBD1; CDR3 protein: ATLPGTADSGNTIY
J gene: TRBJ1-3; V gene: TRBV30; D gene: -; CDR3 protein: AWTPWDLGNTIY
J gene: TRBJ1-1; V gene: TRBV11-3; D gene: -; CDR3 protein: ASSLDGDGNTEAF
J gene: TRBJ1-4; V gene: TRBV11-2; D gene: -; CDR3 protein: ASSLSGSNEKLF
J gene: TRBJ2-7; V gene: TRBV4-3; D gene: TRBD2; CDR3 protein: ASSQELAGGPYEQY
J gene: TRBJ2-4; V gene: TRBV19; D gene: TRBD1; CDR3 protein: ASSIQGVAKNIQY
J gene: TRBJ2-3; V gene: TRBV28; D gene: TRBD2; CDR3 protein: ASSASASGSDTQY
J gene: TRBJ2-7; V gene: TRBV28; D gene: TRBD1; CDR3 protein: ASSLGGMTGVSAGEQY
J gene: TRBJ2-7; V gene: TRBV28; D gene: TRBD2; CDR3 protein: ASSPGGTLYEQY
J gene: TRBJ2-7; V gene: TRBV7-2; D gene: TRBD1; CDR3 protein: ASSARGTGRPYEQY
J gene: TRBJ2-1; V gene: TRBV5-1; D gene: -; CDR3 protein: ASSWEGAEYNEQF
J gene: TRBJ2-7; V gene: TRBV5-5; D gene: TRBD2; CDR3 protein: ASSFSSGTSEQY
J gene: TRBJ1-3; V gene: TRBV19; D gene: TRBD1; CDR3 protein: ASSPEQGRHTIY
J gene: TRBJ2-5; V gene: TRBV30; D gene: TRBD2; CDR3 protein: AWSPLGGSSETQY
J gene: TRBJ2-3; V gene: TRBV10-1; D gene: -; CDR3 protein: ASSESGTSTDTQY
J gene: TRBJ1-5; V gene: TRBV7-2; D gene: -; CDR3 protein: ASSLELGGNQPQH
J gene: TRBJ1-2; V gene: TRBV6-1; D gene: -; CDR3 protein: ASSDSEGIANYGYT
J gene: TRBJ1-2; V gene: TRBV11-2; D gene: TRBD1; CDR3 protein: ASSKGQGNYGYT
J gene: TRBJ1-5; V gene: TRBV4-2; D gene: -; CDR3 protein: ASSQDLDQPQH
J gene: TRBJ2-7; V gene: TRBV30; D gene: TRBD1; CDR3 protein: AWSIGTGSYEQY
J gene: TRBJ2-2; V gene: TRBV9; D gene: TRBD1; CDR3 protein: ASSVTGTGYDGELF
J gene: TRBJ2-5; V gene: TRBV11-3; D gene: -; CDR3 protein: ASSLASGARIKWEQY
J gene: TRBJ2-3; V gene: TRBV5-1; D gene: TRBD2; CDR3 protein: ASSLGLADETDTQY
J gene: TRBJ2-2; V gene: TRBV29-1; D gene: -; CDR3 protein: SVVGFPGELF
J gene: TRBJ1-4; V gene: TRBV11-3; D gene: -; CDR3 protein: ASSLGVGRYEKLF
J gene: TRBJ1-5; V gene: TRBV30; D gene: -; CDR3 protein: AWSVEGQPQH
J gene: TRBJ2-7; V gene: TRBV7-2; D gene: TRBD2; CDR3 protein: ASSLYRLAGVQY
J gene: TRBJ2-2; V gene: TRBV4-1; D gene: -; CDR3 protein: ASSQDPFGSGELF
J gene: TRBJ2-2; V gene: TRBV9; D gene: -; CDR3 protein: ASSVGGWGTGELF
J gene: TRBJ2-2; V gene: TRBV5-4; D gene: -; CDR3 protein: ASQRDTHTGELF
J gene: TRBJ2-3; V gene: TRBV19; D gene: -; CDR3 protein: ASSIDTPIGLGTDTQY
J gene: TRBJ2-6; V gene: TRBV9; D gene: -; CDR3 protein: ASRGGAGKANVLT
J gene: TRBJ2-7; V gene: TRBV28; D gene: -; CDR3 protein: ASKQGGASNEQY
J gene: TRBJ1-5; V gene: TRBV28; D gene: -; CDR3 protein: ASSLPGRGNQPQH
J gene: TRBJ1-5; V gene: TRBV6-5; D gene: -; CDR3 protein: ASGDRLKNQPQH
J gene: TRBJ1-4; V gene: TRBV11-2; D gene: TRBD1; CDR3 protein: ASSLSAGGYEKLF
J gene: TRBJ1-4; V gene: TRBV28; D gene: -; CDR3 protein: ASSPGQYNEKLF
J gene: TRBJ2-2; V gene: TRBV10-3; D gene: -; CDR3 protein: AIRLSGELF
J gene: TRBJ2-1; V gene: TRBV7-9; D gene: TRBD2; CDR3 protein: ASSLAPVGLALHNEQF
J gene: TRBJ2-2; V gene: TRBV9; D gene: -; CDR3 protein: ASSEWNTGELF
J gene: TRBJ2-4; V gene: TRBV28; D gene: TRBD1; CDR3 protein: ASSMPGQKNIQY